The entry that follows covers one T cell receptor (beta chain) sequence. Its cognate antigen is unknown. This sample was taken from a study of T cell repertoires in cytomegalovirus infection. About the study: Through public TCR beta signatures, both CMV infection and matching HLA type were indicated.

Study-level points and caveats: In two of eight donors, the top clonotype was HLA-C-restricted CMV-specific.

In TCRdb, the reads were re-called with MiXCR into one record per CDR3 protein. Here the sample spans around 900,000 distinct CDR3 sequences, approximately 31% being singletons. This specimen consisted of cultured CD8+ T cells from PBMCs, obtained from culture after CMV antigen stimulation. The TCR comes from a human donor in good health (CMV status not recorded). Some clones in this sample may be carry-over from other donors' samples.

The DNA for the CDR3 is TGTGCCAGTGGGTTCATGAGCTCCTACAATGAGCAGTTCTTC. Translated: CASGFMSSYNEQFF. The V and J genes are TRBV19 and TRBJ2-1; D unclear. The CDR3 is 14 residues long. The germline CDR1 and CDR2 sequences are LNHDA and SQIVND (reference sequence). With 8 bases removed from V and 0 bases from J, the gap between germline ends came to 11 bases.